These 22 T cell receptor beta chains came from one sample sequenced in a study of monozygotic twins with inflammatory bowel disease. TCRdb derives one entry per CDR3 protein from the 5' RACE reads, leaving out DNA. The table lists 200,000 to 250,000 distinct CDR3 sequences, with less than 9% in the top ten. Material: blood. The receptors here all came from a human donor with ulcerative colitis or Crohn's disease, or a healthy co-twin of an affected twin (not recorded which).

The chain joins TRBV4-2 to TRBJ2-1; without DNA, the TCRdb call of TRBD2 cannot be checked. The CDR3 loop spans 17 amino acids. Germline V gene data show CDR1 as LGHNA and CDR2 as YNFKEQ. CDR3 in amino acids: CASSQGFLAGGYNKQFF.

V usage is TRBV12-3 or TRBV12-4 and J usage is TRBJ1-1; TCRdb outputs TRBD1, but without DNA this stays unchecked. The CDR3 has 15 amino acids. This CDR3 is CASSPKQGPDTEAFF.

The chain couples TRBV4-1 to TRBJ1-5. CDR3 size: 13 residues. The germline CDR1 and CDR2 sequences are MGHRA and YSYEKL. CDR3 loop: CASSLSGHQPQHF.

This chain links TRBV7-9 with TRBJ2-7; lacking DNA, the TRBD1 call made by TCRdb goes unchecked. This CDR3 is 15 amino acids long. CDR1 SEHNR and CDR2 FQNEAQ come from the germline V gene (reference sequence). The CDR3: CASSSYVGVGNEQYF.

V usage is TRBV6-1 and J usage is TRBJ2-5; TCRdb's D gene call, TRBD1, goes unchecked for lack of DNA. The CDR3 extends over 16 amino acids. The germline CDR1 and CDR2 sequences are MNHNS and SASEGT. The chain's CDR3 is CASSRVGGKVAETQYF.

The chain uses TRBV4-1 and TRBJ1-5. Germline loops: CDR1 MGHRA, CDR2 YSYEKL. This CDR3 region has 15 residues. The CDR3 is CASSQDGQGASSRHF.

This chain uses TRBV20-1 with TRBJ1-2; TCRdb proposes TRBD1, but this gene call is untestable without DNA. Germline values: CDR1 DFQATT, CDR2 SNEGSKA (reference sequence). The CDR3 length is 11 residues. The CDR3 region is CSARLGAGYTF.

The chain links TRBV5-1 to TRBJ2-3. Per the germline V gene, CDR1 is SGHRS and CDR2 is YFSETQ. The CDR3 spans 13 residues. The CDR3 sequence is CASSFDSTDTQYF.

This chain joins TRBV7-9 and TRBJ2-1; TCRdb lists TRBD1, though no DNA is available to test this call. In germline, CDR1 is SEHNR, CDR2 FQNEAQ (reference sequence). The CDR3 length is 13 residues. The CDR3 loop is CASSTLSGERKFF.

The V call is TRBV7-2, the J call TRBJ1-5; TCRdb's D call, TRBD1, is unchecked because there is no DNA. The CDR3 runs 13 residues. CDR1 and CDR2 (germline): SGHTA, FQGNSA. The CDR3: CASSGPGQGTQHF.

The chain employs TRBV5-1 and TRBJ1-2; checking the TCRdb D call of TRBD1 is not possible without DNA. This CDR3 comprises 13 residues. Germline V gene data show CDR1 as SGHRS and CDR2 as YFSETQ. CDR3 residues: CASSGTGRDGYTF. Drawing the rest from reference TRBV5-1 and TRBJ1-2, the complete variable domain is KAGVTQTPRYLIKTRGQQVTLSCSPISGHRSVSWYQQTPGQGLQFLFEYFSETQRNKGNFPGRFSGRQFSNSRSEMNVSTLELGDSALYLCASSGTGRDGYTFGSGTRLTVV.

V and J are TRBV9 and TRBJ2-7; the D call of TRBD1 rests on TCRdb alone, since no DNA is present to check it. Germline CDR1 reads SGDLS; CDR2 reads YYNGEE. There are 18 residues in the CDR3. The CDR3 reads CASSPSTLTRDPPYEQYF. Together with reference TRBV9 and TRBJ2-7, the CDR3 gives the full variable domain: DSGVTQTPKHLITATGQRVTLRCSPRSGDLSVYWYQQSLDQGLQFLIQYYNGEERAKGNILERFSAQQFPDLHSELNLSSLELGDSALYFCASSPSTLTRDPPYEQYFGPGTRLTVT.

The chain employs TRBV7-9 and TRBJ1-2. The CDR3 length is 14 residues. Germline CDR1 SEHNR, CDR2 FQNEAQ (reference sequence). CDR3 in amino acids: CASSLIPQREGYTF.

This rearrangement joins TRBV7-8 to TRBJ2-7; TCRdb gives TRBD2 as the D gene, but with no DNA this cannot be confirmed. The CDR3 sequence is 15 residues long. The germline V gene has CDR1 SGHVS and CDR2 FQNEAQ. CDR3 residues: CASSFGTSGFYEQYF.

The V gene is TRBV25-1, the J gene TRBJ1-5; the TCRdb call, TRBD1, lacks DNA for checking. CDR1 MGHDK and CDR2 SYGVNS come from the germline V gene. The CDR3 is 16 residues long. CDR3 region: CASRHRGRARNQPQHF. Complete variable domain (other parts from reference TRBV25-1 and TRBJ1-5): EADIYQTPRYLVIGTGKKITLECSQTMGHDKMYWYQQDPGMELHLIHYSYGVNSTEKGDLSSESTVSRIRTEHFPLTLESARPSHTSQYLCASRHRGRARNQPQHFGDGTRLSIL.

V usage is TRBV29-1 and J usage is TRBJ1-5. Germline V gene lookup returns CDR1 SQVTM and CDR2 ANQGSEA. The CDR3 spans 14 residues. CDR3: CSFQEAGGNQPQHF.

V gene TRBV4-3 combines with J gene TRBJ2-3. This CDR3 has 16 amino acids. Germline V CDR1 and CDR2: LGHNA, YSLEER. The CDR3 is CASSQVVGARTDTQYF.

This chain connects TRBV5-1 to TRBJ2-5; TCRdb's assignment of TRBD2 cannot be checked, as there is no DNA. Germline CDR1 is SGHRS and CDR2 is YFSETQ. The CDR3 runs 14 residues. The chain's CDR3 is CASSVSSGPETQYF.

The V gene is TRBV9, the J gene TRBJ1-5; no DNA is available, so the TRBD1 call from TCRdb remains unchecked. Germline V gene lookup returns CDR1 SGDLS and CDR2 YYNGEE. This CDR3 has 13 residues. The CDR3 reads CASSGGLGQPQHF.

The chain uses TRBV7-9 and TRBJ2-7; the D call of TRBD1 rests on TCRdb alone, since no DNA is present to check it. This CDR3 is 13 amino acids long. Germline values: CDR1 SEHNR, CDR2 FQNEAQ (reference sequence). CDR3: CASSLDGVLEQYF.

The V call is TRBV20-1, the J call TRBJ2-1; TCRdb names TRBD1, which stays unverified in the absence of DNA. Germline V gives CDR1 DFQATT, CDR2 SNEGSKA (reference sequence). This CDR3 is built from 14 residues. The CDR3 here is CSAVWAALYNEQFF.

V and J are TRBV19 and TRBJ2-2; TCRdb's assignment of TRBD1 cannot be checked, as there is no DNA. The CDR3 extends over 11 amino acids. CDR1 LNHDA and CDR2 SQIVND come from the germline V gene (reference sequence). The CDR3: CASRRAGELFF.